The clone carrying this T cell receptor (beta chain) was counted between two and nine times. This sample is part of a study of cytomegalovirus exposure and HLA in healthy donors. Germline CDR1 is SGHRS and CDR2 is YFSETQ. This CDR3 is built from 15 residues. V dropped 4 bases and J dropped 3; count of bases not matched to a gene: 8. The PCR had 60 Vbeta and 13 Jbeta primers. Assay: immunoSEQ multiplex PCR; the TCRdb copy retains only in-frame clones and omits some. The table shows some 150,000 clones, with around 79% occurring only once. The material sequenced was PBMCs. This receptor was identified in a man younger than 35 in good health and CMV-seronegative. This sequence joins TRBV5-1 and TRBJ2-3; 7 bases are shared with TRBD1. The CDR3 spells CASSHGDRATDTQYF. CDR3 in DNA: TGCGCCAGCAGCCACGGTGACAGGGCTACAGATACGCAGTATTTT.